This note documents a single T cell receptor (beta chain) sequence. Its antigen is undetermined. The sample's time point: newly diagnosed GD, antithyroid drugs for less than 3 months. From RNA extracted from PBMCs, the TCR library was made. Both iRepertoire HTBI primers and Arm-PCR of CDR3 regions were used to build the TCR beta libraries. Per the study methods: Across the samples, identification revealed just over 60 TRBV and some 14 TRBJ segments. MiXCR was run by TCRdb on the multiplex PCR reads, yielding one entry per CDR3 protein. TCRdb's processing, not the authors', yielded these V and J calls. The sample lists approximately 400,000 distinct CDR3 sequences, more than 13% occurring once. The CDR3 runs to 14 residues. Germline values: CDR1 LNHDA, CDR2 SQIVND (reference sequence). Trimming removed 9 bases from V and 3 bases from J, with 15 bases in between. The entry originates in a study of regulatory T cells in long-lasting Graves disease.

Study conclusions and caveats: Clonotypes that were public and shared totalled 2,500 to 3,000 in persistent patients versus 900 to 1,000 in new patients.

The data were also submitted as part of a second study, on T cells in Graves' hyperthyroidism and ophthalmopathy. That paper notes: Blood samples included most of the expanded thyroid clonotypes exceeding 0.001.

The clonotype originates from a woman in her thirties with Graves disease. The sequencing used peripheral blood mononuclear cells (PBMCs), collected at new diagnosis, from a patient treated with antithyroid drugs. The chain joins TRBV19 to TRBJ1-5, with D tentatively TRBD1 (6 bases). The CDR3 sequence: CASRQGIHNQPQHF. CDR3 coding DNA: TGTGCCAGCCGTCAGGGGATTCACAATCAGCCCCAGCATTTT.